This T cell receptor (beta chain) was identified during a study of blood T cell repertoires in COVID-19. Germline loops: CDR1 MNHNY, CDR2 SVGAGI (reference sequence). J lost 8 bases, V lost 6 bases, and 4 bases had no gene match. The CDR3 consists of 12 residues. This table comes from immunoSEQ multiplex PCR, and its TCRdb copy is limited to in-frame clones, with some not included. The table lists more than 70,000 clones, roughly 77% of them singletons, with about 24% in the top ten. The origin of this receptor is a human donor in a cohort sampled during active COVID-19. This sequence joins TRBV6-6 and TRBJ1-2, with TRBD1 matching 9 bases. The specimen sequenced was peripheral blood. CDR3 nucleotides: TGTGCCAGCAGCCAAGACAGGGGGGGCTACACCTTC. It specifies CASSQDRGGYTF.